This T cell receptor (beta chain) was sequenced for a study of CD8 T cells in Susac syndrome. Random hexamers were used to reverse transcribe about 0.5 to 1 ug of RNA. TCRdb passed the immunoSEQ multiplex PCR reads through MiXCR, listing each CDR3 protein once. In the table there are about 60,000 distinct CDR3 sequences, just over 90% of which are singletons. Blood CD8+ and CD4+ T cells underwent high-throughput TCR beta sequencing. The length of the CDR3 is 18 residues. Germline V gene sequence: CDR1 ENHRY, CDR2 SYGVKD. V shed 0 bases and J 2 bases; nucleotides not matched to a gene: 11. The chain recombines TRBV10-3 with TRBJ2-5; 8 nucleotides align to TRBD1. Material for sequencing was CD8+ T cells from PBMCs. The sequence was obtained from a human donor in good health. For the CDR3, the DNA is TGTGCCATCAGTGAGTCCCTAACCGGGACAGGACTACAAGAGACCCAGTACTTC. This sequence encodes CAISESLTGTGLQETQYF.